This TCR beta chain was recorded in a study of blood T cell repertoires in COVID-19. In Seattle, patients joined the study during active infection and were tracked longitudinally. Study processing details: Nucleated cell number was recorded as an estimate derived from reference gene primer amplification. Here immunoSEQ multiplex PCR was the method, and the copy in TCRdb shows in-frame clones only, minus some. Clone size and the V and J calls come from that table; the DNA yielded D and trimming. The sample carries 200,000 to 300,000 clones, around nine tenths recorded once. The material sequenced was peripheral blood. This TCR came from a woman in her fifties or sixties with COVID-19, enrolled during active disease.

CDR3 amino acids: CASSRSTDTQYF. The DNA of the CDR3 is TGTGCCAGCAGCCGTAGCACAGATACGCAGTATTTT. The chain carries TRBV12-3 or TRBV12-4 and TRBJ2-3; the D is unclear. This CDR3 has 12 residues. Trimming pared 6 bases from V and 0 bases from J, leaving 4 bases between.